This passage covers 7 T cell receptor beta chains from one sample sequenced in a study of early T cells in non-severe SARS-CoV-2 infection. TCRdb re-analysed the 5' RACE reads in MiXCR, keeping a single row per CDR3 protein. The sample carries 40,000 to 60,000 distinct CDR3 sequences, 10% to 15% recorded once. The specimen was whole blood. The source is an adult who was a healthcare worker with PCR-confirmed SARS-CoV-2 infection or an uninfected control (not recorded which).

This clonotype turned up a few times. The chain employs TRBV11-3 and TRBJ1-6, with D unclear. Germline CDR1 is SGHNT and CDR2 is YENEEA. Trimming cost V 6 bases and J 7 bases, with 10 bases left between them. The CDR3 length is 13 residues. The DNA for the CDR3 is TGTGCCAGCAGTCCGGGAGAGAATTCACCCCTCCACTTT. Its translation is CASSPGENSPLHF.

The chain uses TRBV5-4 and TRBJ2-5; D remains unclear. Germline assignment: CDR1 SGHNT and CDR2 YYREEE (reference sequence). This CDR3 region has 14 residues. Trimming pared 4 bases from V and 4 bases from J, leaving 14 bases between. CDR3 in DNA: TGTGCCAGCAGCCTAGACCAAAGAAGAGAGACCCAGTACTTC. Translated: CASSLDQRRETQYF.

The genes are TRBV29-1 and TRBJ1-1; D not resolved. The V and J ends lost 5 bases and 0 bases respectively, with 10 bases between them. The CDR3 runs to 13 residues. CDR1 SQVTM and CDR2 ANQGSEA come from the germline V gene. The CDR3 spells CSVFSALNTEAFF. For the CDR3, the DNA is TGCAGCGTTTTCTCGGCCTTGAACACTGAAGCTTTCTTT.

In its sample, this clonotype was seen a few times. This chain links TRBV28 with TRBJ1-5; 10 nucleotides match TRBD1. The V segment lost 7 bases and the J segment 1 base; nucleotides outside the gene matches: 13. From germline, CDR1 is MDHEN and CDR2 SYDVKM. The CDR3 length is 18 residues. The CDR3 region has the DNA TGTGCCAGCACCTATTACGGGACAGGGGTAGTCAGCAATCAGCCCCAGCATTTT. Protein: CASTYYGTGVVSNQPQHF.

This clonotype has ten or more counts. The chain's CDR3 is CASSLSSGSSETQYF. The CDR3 region has the DNA TGTGCCAGCAGCTTATCCAGCGGGAGCTCGGAGACCCAGTACTTC. The chain recombines TRBV7-2 with TRBJ2-5; TRBD2 aligns across 8 bases. With 2 bases clipped from V and 5 bases from J, the junction kept 7 bases outside the gene matches. This CDR3 contains 15 residues. Germline-derived CDR1 and CDR2 are SGHTA and FQGNSA.

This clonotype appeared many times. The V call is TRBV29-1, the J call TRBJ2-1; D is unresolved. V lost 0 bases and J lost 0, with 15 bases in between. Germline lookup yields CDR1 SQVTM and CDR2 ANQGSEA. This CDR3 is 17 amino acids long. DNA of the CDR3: TGCAGCGTTGAAGACCCGTGGGTAGGAGCCTCCTACAATGAGCAGTTCTTC. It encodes CSVEDPWVGASYNEQFF.

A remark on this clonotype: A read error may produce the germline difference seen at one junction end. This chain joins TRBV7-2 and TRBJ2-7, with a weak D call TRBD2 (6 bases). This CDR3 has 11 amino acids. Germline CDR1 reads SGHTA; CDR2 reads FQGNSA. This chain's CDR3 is CASSLGGTLHF. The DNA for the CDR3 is TGTGCCAGCAGCTTAGGGGGGACTCTTCACTTC.